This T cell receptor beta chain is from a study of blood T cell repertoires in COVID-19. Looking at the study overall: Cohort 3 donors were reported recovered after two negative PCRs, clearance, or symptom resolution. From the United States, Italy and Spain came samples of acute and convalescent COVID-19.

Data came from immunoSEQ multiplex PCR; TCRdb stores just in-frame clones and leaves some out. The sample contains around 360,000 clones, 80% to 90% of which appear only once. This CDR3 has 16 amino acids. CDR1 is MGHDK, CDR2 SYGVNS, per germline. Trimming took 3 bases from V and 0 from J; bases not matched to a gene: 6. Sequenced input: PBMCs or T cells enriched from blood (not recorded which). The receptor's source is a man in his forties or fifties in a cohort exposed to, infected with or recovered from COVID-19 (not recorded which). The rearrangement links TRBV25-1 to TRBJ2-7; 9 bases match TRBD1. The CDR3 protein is CASSDRDRASSYEQYF. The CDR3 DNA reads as TGTGCCAGCAGTGATCGGGACAGGGCTAGCTCCTACGAGCAGTACTTC.